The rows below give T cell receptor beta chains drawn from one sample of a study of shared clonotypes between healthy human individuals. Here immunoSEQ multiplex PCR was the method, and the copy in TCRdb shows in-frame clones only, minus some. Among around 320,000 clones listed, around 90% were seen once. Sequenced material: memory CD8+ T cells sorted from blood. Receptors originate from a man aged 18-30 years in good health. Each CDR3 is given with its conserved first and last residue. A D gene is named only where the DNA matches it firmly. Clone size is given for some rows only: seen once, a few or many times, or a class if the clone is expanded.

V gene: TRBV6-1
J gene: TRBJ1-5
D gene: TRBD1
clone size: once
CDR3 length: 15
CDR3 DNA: TGTGCCAGCGCCCTTGGGACAGGGATTAATCAGCCCCAGCATTTT
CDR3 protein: CASALGTGINQPQHF

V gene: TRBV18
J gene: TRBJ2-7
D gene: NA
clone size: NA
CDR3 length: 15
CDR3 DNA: TGTGCCAGCTCACTCACCGGGACTCCAACCTACGAGCAGTACTTC
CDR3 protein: CASSLTGTPTYEQYF

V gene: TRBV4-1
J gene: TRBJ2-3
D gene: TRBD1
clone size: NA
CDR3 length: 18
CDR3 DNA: TGCGCCAGCAGCCAAGATAACCACAGGGGATGGCCCACAGATACGCAGTATTTT
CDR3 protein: CASSQDNHRGWPTDTQYF

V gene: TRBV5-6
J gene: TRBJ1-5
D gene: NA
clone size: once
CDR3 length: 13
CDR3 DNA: TGTGCCAGCAGCTTTTCCCTAAATCAGCCCCAGCATTTT
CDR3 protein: CASSFSLNQPQHF

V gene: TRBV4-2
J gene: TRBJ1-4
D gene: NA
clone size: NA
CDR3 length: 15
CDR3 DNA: TGTGCCAGCAGCCAAGAGGAGGGGTTGGTTGAAAAACTGTTTTTT
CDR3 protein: CASSQEEGLVEKLFF

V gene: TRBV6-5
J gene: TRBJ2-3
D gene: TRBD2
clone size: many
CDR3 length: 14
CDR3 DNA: TGTGCCAGCAGTTACGTGGGAGGGGCAGATACGCAGTATTTT
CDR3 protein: CASSYVGGADTQYF

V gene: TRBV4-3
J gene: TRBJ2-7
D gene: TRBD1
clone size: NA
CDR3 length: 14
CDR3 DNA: TGCGCCAGCAGCCACCGGGACAGGGGGTACGAGCAGTACTTC
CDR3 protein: CASSHRDRGYEQYF

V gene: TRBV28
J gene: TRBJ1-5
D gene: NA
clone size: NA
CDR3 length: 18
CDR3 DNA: TGTGCCAGCAGTTGCCTGTCCAGCCGTTGCAGGAGTGATCAGCCCCAGCATTTT
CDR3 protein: CASSCLSSRCRSDQPQHF

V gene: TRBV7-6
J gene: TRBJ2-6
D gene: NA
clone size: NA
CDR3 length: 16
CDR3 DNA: TGTGCCAGCAGCTTAGTACAGCCCACTGGGGCCAACGTCCTGACTTTC
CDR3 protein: CASSLVQPTGANVLTF

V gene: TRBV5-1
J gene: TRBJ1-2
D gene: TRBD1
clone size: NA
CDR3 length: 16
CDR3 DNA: TGCGCCAGCAGCTTGCCAACAGGGGGCACCAACTATGGCTACACCTTC
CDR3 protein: CASSLPTGGTNYGYTF

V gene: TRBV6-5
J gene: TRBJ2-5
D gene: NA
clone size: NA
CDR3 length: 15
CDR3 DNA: TGTGCCAGCAGTTACGGGGTCAGCACCCGGGATGCCCAGTACTTC
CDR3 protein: CASSYGVSTRDAQYF

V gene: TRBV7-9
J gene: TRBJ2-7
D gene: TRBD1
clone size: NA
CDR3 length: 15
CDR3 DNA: TGTGCCAGCAGCCGAGGACAGGGCCTTTCCTACGAGCAGTACTTC
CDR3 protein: CASSRGQGLSYEQYF

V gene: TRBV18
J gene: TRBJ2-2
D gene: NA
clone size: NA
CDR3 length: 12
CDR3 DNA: TGTGCCAGCTCACCAAGCACCGGGGAGCTGTTTTTT
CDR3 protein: CASSPSTGELFF

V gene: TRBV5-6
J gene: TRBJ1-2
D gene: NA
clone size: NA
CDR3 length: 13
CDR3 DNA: TGTGCCAGCGCCATAGAGGGGAGCTATGGCTACACCTTC
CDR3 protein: CASAIEGSYGYTF

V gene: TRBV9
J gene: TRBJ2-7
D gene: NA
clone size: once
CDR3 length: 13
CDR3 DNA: TGTGCCAGCAGCGTAGCGGCAGGGCAAGAGCAGTACTTC
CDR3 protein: CASSVAAGQEQYF

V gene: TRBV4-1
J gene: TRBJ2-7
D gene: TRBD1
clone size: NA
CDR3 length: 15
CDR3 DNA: TGCGCCAGCAGCACACAGGGGGCTACCACCTACGAGCAGTACTTC
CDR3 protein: CASSTQGATTYEQYF

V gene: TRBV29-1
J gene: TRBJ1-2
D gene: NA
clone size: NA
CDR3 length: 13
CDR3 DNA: TGCAGCGTTGAAAGTGGGAAGTCTTATGGCTACACCTTC
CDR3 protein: CSVESGKSYGYTF

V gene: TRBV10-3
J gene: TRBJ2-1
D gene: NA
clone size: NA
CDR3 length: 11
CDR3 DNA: TGTGCCGGCGGACACCGCAATGAGCAGTTCTTC
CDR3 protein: CAGGHRNEQFF

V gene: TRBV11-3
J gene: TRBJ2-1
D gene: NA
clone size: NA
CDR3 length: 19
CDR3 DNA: TGTGCCAGCAGCTTAGATCTATATGTCGGGCGGGATAGGGTCAATGAGCAGTTCTTC
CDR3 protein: CASSLDLYVGRDRVNEQFF

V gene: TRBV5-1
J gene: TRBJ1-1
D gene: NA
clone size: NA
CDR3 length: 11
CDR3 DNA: TGCGCCAGCGCACTAGGGACGAAAGCTTTCTTT
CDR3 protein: CASALGTKAFF